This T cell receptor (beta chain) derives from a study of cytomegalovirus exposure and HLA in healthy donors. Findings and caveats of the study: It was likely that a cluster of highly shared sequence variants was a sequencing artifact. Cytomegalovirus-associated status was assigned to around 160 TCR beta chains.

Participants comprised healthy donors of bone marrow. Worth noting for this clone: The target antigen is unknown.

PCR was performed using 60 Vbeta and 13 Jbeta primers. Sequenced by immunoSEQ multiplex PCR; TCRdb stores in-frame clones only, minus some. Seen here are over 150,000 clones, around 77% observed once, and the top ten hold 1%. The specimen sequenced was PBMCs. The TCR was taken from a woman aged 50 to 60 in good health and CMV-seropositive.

This CDR3 reads CASSPGVENIQYF. In DNA, the CDR3 is TGTGCCAGCAGCCCCGGGGTGGAAAACATTCAGTACTTC. This chain connects TRBV11-2 to TRBJ2-4, with D tentatively TRBD2 (5 bases). V was cut by 5 bases and J by 5 bases, with 10 bases left in between. The V gene's germline CDR1 is SGHAT and CDR2 FQNNGV. This CDR3 spans 13 amino acids.